Presented here are 9 T cell receptor beta chains from one specimen sequenced in a study of cytomegalovirus exposure and HLA in healthy donors. The primer mix had 60 Vbeta and 13 Jbeta primers. Assay used: immunoSEQ multiplex PCR; TCRdb lists only in-frame clones, some missing. The sample consists of 100,000 to 150,000 clones, approximately 75% of them appearing once. The specimen sequenced was PBMCs. Source of these receptors: a woman aged 50 to 65 in good health and CMV-seronegative.

The CDR3, as DNA: TGTGCCTGGACCCCTCCGGAGGAAAGAGATAGCAATCAGCCCCAGCATTTT. This codes for CAWTPPEERDSNQPQHF. This rearrangement joins TRBV30 to TRBJ1-5; D is uncertain. The CDR3 extends over 17 amino acids. The germline CDR1 and CDR2 sequences are GTSNPN and SVGIG (reference sequence). V was shortened by 4 bases and J by 0 bases, with 19 bases between the two germline ends.

The genes are TRBV7-3 and TRBJ2-3; 13 positions match TRBD2. V lost 5 bases and J lost 3; bases outside the gene matches: 5. This CDR3 comprises 16 residues. The germline V gene encodes CDR1 SGHTA and CDR2 FQGTGA. The CDR3 sequence: CASSPGTSGVTDTQYF. The CDR3 bases are TGTGCCAGCAGCCCTGGGACTAGCGGGGTGACAGATACGCAGTATTTT.

V and J are TRBV15 and TRBJ1-5; 9 positions agree with TRBD1. The V segment lost 3 bases and the J segment 7 bases; nucleotides outside the gene matches: 10. Germline values: CDR1 LNHNV, CDR2 YYDKDF (reference sequence). The CDR3 has 16 residues. The CDR3 bases are TGTGCCACCAGCAGGCCGGACAGGGGACTGAACCAGCCCCAGCATTTT. This translates into CATSRPDRGLNQPQHF. Full variable domain (outside the CDR3, taken from reference TRBV15 and TRBJ1-5): DAMVIQNPRYQVTQFGKPVTLSCSQTLNHNVMYWYQQKSSQAPKLLFHYYDKDFNNEADTPDNFQSRRPNTSFCFLDIRSPGLGDTAMYLCATSRPDRGLNQPQHFGDGTRLSIL.

V usage is TRBV20-1 and J usage is TRBJ2-3; no clear D gene. Germline CDR1 and CDR2: DFQATT and SNEGSKA (reference sequence). V was cut by 5 bases and J by 7 bases, with 10 bases left in between. This CDR3 comprises 11 residues. CDR3 in DNA: TGCAGTGCTGTTGGCGGAAATACGCAGTATTTT. Amino acids: CSAVGGNTQYF.

The chain combines TRBV19 with TRBJ2-2, with D hard to call. Germline CDR1 and CDR2: LNHDA and SQIVND (reference sequence). Trimming left V 4 bases short and J 3 bases short, with 9 bases between. CDR3 length equals 14 residues. CDR3 nucleotides: TGTGCCAGTAGTAGAGACTTGTACACCGGGGAGCTGTTTTTT. It is translated as CASSRDLYTGELFF.

This chain's CDR3 is CASSPYWSSGNTIYF. CDR3 DNA sequence: TGTGCCAGCAGCCCCTATTGGAGCTCTGGAAACACCATATATTTT. The chain employs TRBV28 and TRBJ1-3; no clear D gene. The germline CDR1 and CDR2 sequences are MDHEN and SYDVKM. CDR3 length: 15 amino acids. Trimming took 6 bases from V and 0 from J, leaving 12 bases between them.

The table lists this clone with a count of one. The chain employs TRBV6-5 and TRBJ1-2; 9 nucleotides match TRBD1. There are 15 residues in the CDR3. Germline V lookup: CDR1 MNHEY, CDR2 SVGAGI. The junction had 6 bases not matched to a gene; V was cut back by 5 bases and J by 2 bases. The chain's CDR3 is CASSLRQGGNYGYTF. CDR3 sequence (DNA): TGTGCCAGCAGTCTCAGACAGGGGGGGAACTATGGCTACACCTTC.

This chain links TRBV4-3 with TRBJ2-5; possibly TRBD1 for D (6 bases). This CDR3 is built from 15 residues. The germline gives CDR1 LGHNA, CDR2 YSLEER. V lost 0 bases and J lost 5, with 13 bases in between. This CDR3 is CASSQEPGQGETQYF. The CDR3 DNA reads TGCGCCAGCAGCCAAGAGCCGGGGCAGGGGGAGACCCAGTACTTC.

The chain employs TRBV7-3 and TRBJ2-1; D remains unclear. Between the trimmed V and J ends, which lost 4 bases and 4 bases, there was a span of 8 bases. The germline gives CDR1 SGHTA, CDR2 FQGTGA. CDR3 length equals 13 residues. The CDR3 reads CASSSPTYNEQFF. The DNA of the CDR3 is TGTGCCAGCAGCTCACCGACTTACAATGAGCAGTTCTTC.